These 17 T cell receptor beta chains were sequenced from one sample in a study of tumor and adjacent non-tumor tissue in lung cancer. The template was RNA from unsorted bulk tissue. Three rounds of nested PCR, following a modified ARM-PCR protocol, produced the TCRbeta library. TCRdb independently ran MiXCR on the multiplex PCR reads; one entry per CDR3 protein. The sample lists around 210,000 distinct CDR3 sequences, 71% seen once, with about 25% in the top ten. Sequencing was carried out using lung tumor tissue. These receptors came from a man aged 60-69 years with non-small cell lung cancer.

Comment on this clonotype: A read error may produce the germline difference seen at one junction end. V and J are TRBV20-1 and TRBJ1-2; D unresolved. This CDR3 is built from 14 residues. The germline gives CDR1 DFQATT, CDR2 SNEGSKA (reference sequence). The CDR3 spells CSASEGRSLYVYIF. DNA for the CDR3: TGCAGTGCTTCGGAGGGTCGTTCTTTATATGTCTACATCTTC.

In the case of this clonotype: At one boundary the junction diverges from the germline segment, which might be a read error. V usage is TRBV20-1 and J usage is TRBJ2-5; 10 bases are shared with TRBD2. The germline V gene has CDR1 DFQATT and CDR2 SNEGSKA (reference sequence). This CDR3 has 14 residues. CDR3 bases: TGCAGAGCTACCATAGCGGGGGGCCAAGAGACCCAATACTTC. Its translation is CRATIAGGQETQYF.

This clonotype was detected only a few times. The gene calls are TRBV4-3 and TRBJ1-2; a possible D gene is TRBD1 (5 bases). The CDR3 is 13 amino acids. V was clipped by 3 bases and J by 4 bases, with 9 bases between them. Germline values: CDR1 LGHNA, CDR2 YSLEER. The CDR3 spells CASSQPGGYGYTF. The CDR3 nucleotides read TGCGCCAGCAGCCAGCCGGGGGGCTATGGCTACACCTTC.

This clonotype was seen more than once but under ten times. The conserved phenylalanine or tryptophan normally closing the CDR3 is absent here, so this likely arose from a read error. No DNA is shown, since the ends of the CDR3 on it are uncertain; the CDR3 is the one TCRdb lists. This chain links TRBV11-3 with TRBJ2-1; the table's TRBD2 call for D was not verified on the DNA. Germline V gives CDR1 SGHNT, CDR2 YENEEA. The CDR3 spans 13 residues, counting both ends. The chain's CDR3 is CASSPTSGSEHFS.

This chain uses TRBV6-5 with TRBJ1-1; D remains ambiguous. Germline CDR1 is MNHEY and CDR2 is SVGAGI. The CDR3 has 13 amino acids. Trimming stripped 6 bases from V and 0 bases from J, with 8 bases between. This CDR3 is CASRVQLNTEAFF. CDR3 bases: TGTGCCAGCAGGGTTCAGTTGAACACTGAAGCTTTCTTT.

This clonotype was picked up a small number of times. The gene calls are TRBV11-2 and TRBJ1-4; 10 bases map to TRBD1. The CDR3 has 16 amino acids. Germline values: CDR1 SGHAT, CDR2 FQNNGV. V shed 5 bases and J 10 bases; nucleotides not matched to a gene: 13. The CDR3 loop is CASSQGQGFYDGKLFF. The CDR3 DNA follows: TGTGCCAGCAGCCAGGGACAGGGGTTTTATGATGGAAAACTGTTTTTT.

Points on this clonotype: An end of the junction does not agree with germline; a read error may underlie this. The rearrangement joins TRBV11-3 to TRBJ2-2, with TRBD2 matching over 9 bases. The CDR3 has 18 amino acids. Germline V lookup: CDR1 SGHNT, CDR2 YENEEA. DNA of the CDR3: TGTGCCAGCAGTTCCCGGGGAGCGGGAGGATACAGAACCGGGGAGCTGTCTTTT. It yields the protein CASSSRGAGGYRTGELSF.

To note about this clonotype: Just one base apart from a much larger clone, this may be a read error. The V call is TRBV20-1, the J call TRBJ1-2; D possibly corresponds to TRBD1 (5 bases). The CDR3 is 11 residues long. Trimming removed 7 bases at V and 6 bases at J, with 12 bases between. From germline, CDR1 is DFQATT and CDR2 SNEGSKA (reference sequence). Here the CDR3 reads CSGGSDNGYTF. In DNA form, the CDR3 reads TGCAGTGGGGGGAGCGACAATGGCTACACCTTC.

Notes on this clonotype: The germline gene is not matched at one end of the junction; a read error may be the cause. The rearrangement joins TRBV6-2 or TRBV6-3 to TRBJ2-1; D remains ambiguous. This CDR3 is 18 amino acids long. The V gene's germline CDR1 is MNHEY and CDR2 SVGEGT. In DNA form, the CDR3 reads TGTGCTAGCAGTTATATCCGGATTGATTTTAGCTCCTACAATGAGCAATTCTTC. Residues: CASSYIRIDFSSYNEQFF.

A word on this clonotype: An end of the junction does not agree with germline; a read error may underlie this. V usage is TRBV6-5 and J usage is TRBJ1-6; D is unclear. Germline CDR1 reads MNHEY; CDR2 reads SVGAGI. The CDR3 is 16 residues long. CDR3 DNA: TGTGCCAGCACCTATAGCCCTCTGGTGGATAATTCACTCCTCCACTTT. Its protein is CASTYSPLVDNSLLHF.

To note about this clonotype: One end of the junction is discordant with germline, which a read error may explain. V usage is TRBV10-2 and J usage is TRBJ2-3, with TRBD2 identical over 13 bases. CDR3 size: 14 residues. Germline CDR1 and CDR2: WSHSY and SAAADI. The CDR3 loop is CASGTSGISNKQYF. In DNA form, the CDR3 reads TGCGCCAGCGGGACTAGCGGGATTTCAAATAAGCAGTACTTT.

The chain carries TRBV5-6 and TRBJ2-5, with TRBD2 identical over 7 bases. The CDR3 consists of 16 residues. The germline gives CDR1 SGHDT, CDR2 YYEEEE. With 4 bases clipped from V and 0 bases from J, the junction kept 9 bases outside the gene matches. CDR3 loop: CASSEKGGAYQETQYF. CDR3 nucleotides: TGTGCCAGCAGCGAGAAGGGAGGGGCGTACCAAGAGACCCAGTACTTC.

Comments on this clonotype: Since the CDR3 does not end with the conserved phenylalanine or tryptophan, this likely comes from a read error. This chain links TRBV7-9 with TRBJ2-1; 11 bases line up with TRBD1. The CDR3 is 16 amino acids. Germline V gives CDR1 SEHNR, CDR2 FQNEAQ (reference sequence). Trimming took 7 bases from V and 1 from J; bases not matched to a gene: 6. DNA for the CDR3: TGTGCCAGCATGTCCGGGACAGGGGGTTCCTACAATGAGCAGTTCTTA. Encoded protein: CASMSGTGGSYNEQFL.

A few counts support this clonotype. At one end the junction does not follow the germline gene, possibly because of a read error. The V call is TRBV4-1, the J call TRBJ1-4; D gene ambiguous. The germline V gene encodes CDR1 MGHRA and CDR2 YSYEKL. The CDR3 loop spans 16 amino acids. CDR3 sequence reads: CASSQGKSSTYEKLFF. The CDR3 nucleotides read TGCGCCAGCAGCCAAGGGAAGAGTTCAACTTATGAAAAACTGTTTTTT.

The chain is built from TRBV11-3 and TRBJ2-1; no reliable D call. V lost 5 bases and J 7 bases, leaving 15 bases between the germline ends. Germline CDR1 is SGHNT and CDR2 is YENEEA. The length of the CDR3 is 14 residues. DNA for the CDR3: TGTGCCAGCAGCCCCGGTGGGGATGGGAATGAGCAGTTCTTC. Its protein is CASSPGGDGNEQFF.

This clonotype was picked up one time. The chain couples TRBV20-1 to TRBJ1-1, with D possibly being TRBD1 (6 bases). The CDR3 spans 15 residues. The germline V gene encodes CDR1 DFQATT and CDR2 SNEGSKA (reference sequence). V shed 0 bases and J shed 5 bases, with 16 bases lying between them. CDR3 region: CSARDRRGAVTEAFF. In nucleotides, the CDR3 is TGCAGTGCTAGAGATCGTCGGGGGGCAGTGACTGAAGCTTTCTTT.

The chain links TRBV4-3 to TRBJ2-3; TRBD2 matches 7 bases. The CDR3 is made up of 19 amino acids. J lost 7 bases, V lost 0 bases, and 19 bases had no gene match. Per germline, CDR1 LGHNA and CDR2 YSLEER. CDR3 amino acids: CASSQDFPWLVGGQYTQYF. CDR3 DNA sequence: TGCGCCAGCAGCCAAGATTTCCCTTGGCTAGTGGGAGGGCAATATACGCAGTATTTT.